This record covers a single T cell receptor beta chain. The table came from immunoSEQ multiplex PCR; TCRdb's copy has only in-frame clones and leaves some out. The sample lists around 200,000 clones; 85% to 95% were seen once. The data were taken from a study of T cell responses to AZD1222 COVID-19 vaccine. Trimming removed 3 bases at V and 4 bases at J, with 12 bases between. Germline CDR1 MGHRA, CDR2 YSYEKL. This CDR3 is 14 amino acids long. The source of this sequence is an adult who received the AZD1222 COVID-19 vaccine. The chain combines TRBV4-1 with TRBJ1-1, with D uncertain. Sequencing used peripheral blood, obtained 28 days after the second AZD1222 dose. CDR3 region: CASSHSLTGTEAFF. CDR3 DNA sequence: TGCGCCAGCAGCCACTCTCTTACGGGCACTGAAGCTTTCTTT.